Sequencing of this T cell receptor beta chain was carried out in a study of T cell changes during pregnancy in multiple sclerosis. Clones were sequenced by immunoSEQ multiplex PCR, and TCRdb holds only the in-frame ones, with some missing. Among about 75,000 clones, 89% were seen once, and the ten largest hold about 0.9%. The source was peripheral blood, collected in the first trimester of pregnancy. This receptor was obtained from a female donor in good health, enrolled as a control in a pregnancy study.

The CDR3 nucleotides are TGTGCCAGCAGCTCCACAGTGGGACAGGGGACCCAAGGGCAGTTCTTC. Its translation is CASSSTVGQGTQGQFF. This sequence joins TRBV11-2 and TRBJ2-1, with 10 bases aligning to TRBD1. Germline V lookup: CDR1 SGHAT, CDR2 FQNNGV. This CDR3 spans 16 amino acids. V lost 4 bases to trimming and J lost 12 bases; unmatched junction nucleotides: 15.